This T cell receptor beta chain was sequenced during a study of blood T cell repertoires in COVID-19. Across the whole study: Researchers got acute and convalescent COVID-19 samples from the United States, Italy and Spain. T cells, B-cell-depleted T cells, or PBMCs supplied cDNA or gDNA.

Per the original methods: Reference gene primer amplification in the assay estimated nucleated cell counts. Clones were sequenced by immunoSEQ multiplex PCR, and TCRdb holds only the in-frame ones, with some missing. V and J calls and clone size are copied from that table; D and trimming were computed from the DNA. The sample lists some 70,000 clones, 87% occurring once. The V end lost 4 bases, the J end lost 5 bases, and 12 bases lay between the germline ends. Germline V CDR1 and CDR2: SGHDT, YYEEEE. CDR3 length: 13 residues. V and J are TRBV5-6 and TRBJ2-5; D remains unclear. The TCR was taken from a man in his fifties with active COVID-19. The sample was peripheral blood. The CDR3 sequence is CASSGGGAETQYF. The CDR3 DNA reads as TGTGCCAGCAGCGGCGGTGGCGCGGAGACCCAGTACTTC.